The rows below give T cell receptor beta chains drawn from one sample of a study of T cells in Graves' hyperthyroidism and ophthalmopathy. Each CDR3 protein is one row after TCRdb ran MiXCR on the multiplex PCR reads. The data hold hundreds of thousands of distinct CDR3 sequences, with about 45% observed a single time. Sequencing was performed on peripheral blood or thyroid tissue (not recorded which). These receptors were taken from an adult man with Graves' disease, either hyperthyroidism or ophthalmopathy (not recorded which). CDR3s include the opening cysteine and the closing phenylalanine or tryptophan. A D gene is named only where the DNA matches it firmly. Size is omitted from some rows. Given values are once, few, many or a class for expanded clones.

v_call	j_call	clone_size	d_call	cdr3_nt	cdr3_aa
TRBV10-2	TRBJ1-2	many	TRBD1	TGCGCCAGCAGTCAAACAGGGGCCGATGGCTACACCTTC	CASSQTGADGYTF
TRBV4-1	TRBJ1-2	NA	NA	TGCGCCAGCAGCCAAGCGACAGCCATGAGAAACTATGGCTACACCTTC	CASSQATAMRNYGYTF
TRBV29-1	TRBJ2-7	many	NA	TGCAGCGTTGAGGGCAGGGCGGAGGAGCAGTACTTC	CSVEGRAEEQYF
TRBV29-1	TRBJ1-2	NA	TRBD1	TGCAGCGTTGGAAATTTAGGGACAGCGGACAACTATGGCTACACCTTC	CSVGNLGTADNYGYTF
TRBV5-1	TRBJ1-4	NA	TRBD1	TGCGCCAGCAGCCCCCGGGGACAGGGCGCTAATGAAAAACTGTTTTTT	CASSPRGQGANEKLFF
TRBV11-2	TRBJ1-2	NA	NA	TGTGCCAGCAGCGAAGACAGGCGAACTAACTATGGCTACACCTTC	CASSEDRRTNYGYTF
TRBV20-1	TRBJ2-7	NA	NA	TGCAGTGCTAGGGGGAGGGAGCAGTACTTC	CSARGREQYF
TRBV29-1	TRBJ2-5	NA	NA	TGCAGCGTTGAAGTGGTGGGGTACCAAGAGACCCAGTACTTC	CSVEVVGYQETQYF
TRBV7-8	TRBJ2-2	many	NA	TGTGCCAGCAGCTTAGCGGGCGGGGAGCTGTTTTTT	CASSLAGGELFF
TRBV20-1	TRBJ1-3	NA	TRBD1	TGCAGTGCTAGAGAAGGGGGCGCGGGAAACACCATATATTTT	CSAREGGAGNTIYF
TRBV20-1	TRBJ2-7	few	TRBD1	TGCAGTGCTACCGGGACAGGGGGCGCTTACGAGCAGTACTTC	CSATGTGGAYEQYF
TRBV2	TRBJ1-1	NA	NA	TGTGCCAGCAACGCAGGGGCTGCGAACACTGAAGCTTTCTTT	CASNAGAANTEAFF
TRBV6-5	TRBJ2-5	many	NA	TGTGCCAGCAACGACAGGTGGGCAGAGACCCAGTACTTC	CASNDRWAETQYF
TRBV29-1	TRBJ2-7	few	NA	TGCAGCGCCTCCACTAGTTCCGTCTCCTACGAGCAGTACTTC	CSASTSSVSYEQYF
TRBV7-9	TRBJ2-7	many	NA	TGTGCCAGCAGGCCGACAGGGAGGTCTTACGAGCAGTACTTC	CASRPTGRSYEQYF
TRBV20-1	TRBJ1-4	few	TRBD1	TGCAGTGCAACCGGGACAGGTTCAACTAATGAAAAACTGTTTTTT	CSATGTGSTNEKLFF
TRBV20-1	TRBJ1-5	NA	TRBD1	TGCAGTGCTGGGGACAGACGCAATCAGCCCCAGCATTTT	CSAGDRRNQPQHF
TRBV6-4	TRBJ1-2	NA	TRBD1	TGTGCCATCAGTGACATACAGGGGAAAAACTATGGCTACACCTTC	CAISDIQGKNYGYTF
TRBV7-2	TRBJ2-5	NA	NA	TGTGCCAGCAGCTTAACCCCCCCCACCCCGATAATCTTC	CASSLTPPTPIIF
TRBV5-1	TRBJ2-7	NA	NA	TGCGCCAGCAGCTTGGAGTTAAGCTCCTACTCCTACGAGCAGTACTTC	CASSLELSSYSYEQYF
TRBV7-9	TRBJ2-5	NA	NA	TGTGCCAGCAGCCTCCGGGTAGAAGAGACCCAGTACTTC	CASSLRVEETQYF
TRBV7-8	TRBJ2-2	NA	NA	TGTGCCAGCAGCCCTTTCGGAGGGTGGAACACCGGGGAGCTGTTTTTT	CASSPFGGWNTGELFF
TRBV6-1	TRBJ2-7	NA	NA	TGTGCCAGCAGCCAAGGGGGGGCTAGCTCCTACGAGCAGTACTTC	CASSQGGASSYEQYF
TRBV19	TRBJ1-6	NA	NA	TGTGCCAGTAGTATCGGAGGGCAGGGGAACTCACCCCTCCACTTT	CASSIGGQGNSPLHF
TRBV20-1	TRBJ1-2	few	TRBD1	TGCAGTGCTAGAGATTGGACAGGGGACGGCTACACCTTC	CSARDWTGDGYTF
TRBV20-1	TRBJ2-7	NA	TRBD1	TGCAGTGCTAGTGGACAGGACTACGAGCAGTACTTC	CSASGQDYEQYF
TRBV10-3	TRBJ1-2	NA	TRBD1	TGTGCCATCAGAAACACAGGGGGCTATGGCTACACCTTC	CAIRNTGGYGYTF
TRBV14	TRBJ1-4	NA	NA	TGTGCCAGCAGCCAAGATCAGGCTAATGAAAAACTGTTTTTT	CASSQDQANEKLFF
TRBV7-9	TRBJ1-4	few	TRBD1	TGTGCCAGCAGCGACAGGGGGATTAATGAAAAACTGTTTTTT	CASSDRGINEKLFF
TRBV29-1	TRBJ2-7	NA	NA	TGCAGCGTTGAAGTAGGGGATGCCGGGGAGCTGTACTTC	CSVEVGDAGELYF
TRBV7-2	TRBJ1-4	many	NA	TGTGCCAGCAGAGAGGGACGAGCTAATGAAAAACTGTTTTTT	CASREGRANEKLFF
TRBV20-1	TRBJ1-5	NA	NA	TGCAGTGCTAGTAGATTGACGGTCAATCAGCCCCAGCATTTT	CSASRLTVNQPQHF
TRBV7-9	TRBJ1-1	NA	NA	TGTGCCAGCAGCTTAGGCCCGCCGACAGCCATGAACACTGAAGCTTTCTTT	CASSLGPPTAMNTEAFF
TRBV7-9	TRBJ2-7	many	TRBD2	TGTGCCAGCAGCCGACCGAGCGGGGAATACGAGCAGTACTTC	CASSRPSGEYEQYF
TRBV12-3/TRBV12-4	TRBJ1-1	NA	NA	TGTGCCAGCAGCAATCCTGAAGCTTTCTTT	CASSNPEAFF
TRBV10-3	TRBJ1-6	few	NA	TGTGCCAGCTCAAATTATAATTCACCCCTCCACTTT	CASSNYNSPLHF
TRBV25-1	TRBJ1-6	NA	NA	TGTGCCAGCAGCGGACTGTCCTATAATTCACCCCTCCACTTT	CASSGLSYNSPLHF
TRBV20-1	TRBJ2-5	NA	TRBD2	TGCAGTGCCTTCCCGACTAGCGGAGAGACCCAGTACTTC	CSAFPTSGETQYF
TRBV2	TRBJ1-6	NA	TRBD1	TGTGCCAGCAGTTTAAAGCGACAGGGAATTCGGTCACCCCTCCACTTT	CASSLKRQGIRSPLHF
TRBV2	TRBJ1-6	NA	TRBD1	TGTGCCAGCGGCGGGACAGGCGGATCACCCCTCCACTTT	CASGGTGGSPLHF
TRBV20-1	TRBJ1-5	NA	NA	TGCAGTGCTAGAGAGAGATCGTTACATCAGCCCCAGCATTTT	CSARERSLHQPQHF
TRBV7-9	TRBJ1-2	many	NA	TGTGCCAGCAGCTACTCTCATGCAGCTAACTATGGCTACACCTTC	CASSYSHAANYGYTF
TRBV25-1	TRBJ1-6	NA	NA	TGTGCCAGCACTCTCGGGATCGATTCACCCCTCCACTTT	CASTLGIDSPLHF
TRBV19	TRBJ2-7	few	NA	TGTGCCAGTAGTTCAGAAGGGCGGGACTGGTCCTACGAGCAGTACTTC	CASSSEGRDWSYEQYF